Each of the 31 T cell receptor beta chains below was sequenced from the same sample in a study of T-cell memory formation after mild COVID-19. TCRdb redid the calling of the 5' RACE reads with MiXCR, one entry per CDR3 protein. The sample holds 150,000 or so distinct CDR3 sequences, about 14% seen once. The sequenced sample consisted of PBMCs or a T cell subset sorted from them (not recorded which). The receptors were sampled from an adult woman who had mild COVID-19 (a few samples of this study predate the infection). Cell type and time point are not known.

The CDR3 coding sequence is TGTGCCAGCAGCCCAAACCCCAACGTACCCCAAGAGACCCAGTACTTC. Its protein product is CASSPNPNVPQETQYF. This chain uses TRBV7-7 with TRBJ2-5; D gene uncertain. CDR1 is SSHAT, CDR2 FNYEAQ, per germline (reference sequence). This CDR3 is 16 amino acids long. V was shortened by 5 bases and J by 1 base, with 17 bases between the two germline ends.

This rearrangement joins TRBV7-2 to TRBJ2-4; the D is unclear. This CDR3 contains 14 residues. Trimming took off 1 base at V and 3 bases at J, with 7 bases between the two ends. CDR1 is SGHTA and CDR2 is FQGNSA in the germline V gene. CDR3: CASSLGVGKNIQYF. DNA of the CDR3: TGTGCCAGCAGCTTAGGGGTGGGCAAAAACATTCAGTACTTC.

The chain links TRBV5-5 to TRBJ2-1, with D possibly being TRBD1 (5 bases). The CDR3 length is 15 residues. Between the trimmed V and J ends, which lost 0 bases and 3 bases, there was a span of 10 bases. CDR1 and CDR2 (germline): SGHKS, YYEKEE (reference sequence). The CDR3 protein is CASSLVGEDYNEQFF. CDR3 DNA sequence: TGTGCCAGCAGCTTGGTAGGGGAAGACTACAATGAGCAGTTCTTC.

V usage is TRBV7-9 and J usage is TRBJ1-1; possibly TRBD1 for D (5 bases). The CDR3 totals 17 residues. Germline loops: CDR1 SEHNR, CDR2 FQNEAQ (reference sequence). V lost 0 bases, J lost 2 bases, and 16 bases lay in between. Written as DNA, the CDR3 is TGTGCCAGCAGCTTAGCGGGGCGGGGCCGGCTAAACACTGAAGCTTTCTTT. Its protein is CASSLAGRGRLNTEAFF.

This clonotype appeared a few times. This chain joins TRBV6-5 and TRBJ2-3, with 9 positions matching TRBD2. The CDR3 length is 14 residues. V dropped 5 bases and J dropped 6; count of bases not matched to a gene: 6. CDR1 is MNHEY and CDR2 is SVGAGI in the germline V gene. The CDR3 DNA is TGTGCCAGCAGTGAGGGACTAGCTTTTGATACGCAGTATTTT. This sequence encodes CASSEGLAFDTQYF.

This clonotype was recorded many times. This rearrangement joins TRBV12-3 or TRBV12-4 to TRBJ2-7; TRBD1 matches 10 bases. The CDR3 runs to 16 residues. V lost 2 bases, J lost 5 bases, and 9 bases stayed unmatched. CDR3 DNA: TGTGCCAGCAGTTTATGGGGGGGACAGGGGTTCAACGAGCAGTACTTC. It specifies CASSLWGGQGFNEQYF.

This clonotype was counted between two and nine times. In DNA form, the CDR3 reads TGTGCCAGCAGCTTAGGGACAGGGGGCGGGGAGACCCAGTACTTC. This sequence encodes CASSLGTGGGETQYF. The chain is built from TRBV7-2 and TRBJ2-5; TRBD1 matches at 11 bases. With V trimmed by 1 base and J by 5 bases, 3 bases remained unmatched. The CDR3 is 15 residues long. Germline loops: CDR1 SGHTA, CDR2 FQGNSA.

CDR3 residues: CSARREGTGIYGYTF. The CDR3 DNA reads TGCAGTGCTAGACGAGAGGGGACAGGGATATATGGCTACACCTTC. The chain carries TRBV20-1 and TRBJ1-2; 9 nucleotides align to TRBD1. The CDR3 length is 15 residues. Unmatched junction bases numbered 9, after V lost 2 bases and J lost 5 bases. Looked up from germline, CDR1 is DFQATT and CDR2 is SNEGSKA (reference sequence).

The chain has TRBV10-3 and TRBJ1-1; possibly TRBD1 for D (5 bases). Per the germline V gene, CDR1 is ENHRY and CDR2 is SYGVKD. The CDR3 is 15 amino acids. The V end was cut by 0 bases, the J end by 3 bases, with 11 bases between. The CDR3 protein is CAISESGGDYTEAFF. CDR3 sequence (DNA): TGTGCCATCAGTGAGTCAGGAGGGGATTACACTGAAGCTTTCTTT.

The gene calls are TRBV24-1 and TRBJ2-7; D possibly matches TRBD1 or TRBD2 (5 bases each). The germline V and J ends were trimmed by 9 bases and 3 bases, with 14 bases remaining between them. CDR1 and CDR2 from the germline V gene are KGHDR and SFDVKD. This CDR3 is 13 amino acids long. CDR3 bases: TGTGCCACCTTTCCGGGACGGAACTACGAGCAGTACTTC. Its protein product is CATFPGRNYEQYF.

The V call is TRBV27, the J call TRBJ2-3; no clear D gene. V lost 4 bases and J 3 bases, leaving 14 bases between the germline ends. Germline CDR1 MNHEY, CDR2 SMNVEV (reference sequence). The CDR3 consists of 15 residues. As DNA, the CDR3 is TGTGCCAGCAGTTCGACGCCTCTTGGGACAGATACGCAGTATTTT. The encoded protein is CASSSTPLGTDTQYF.

The chain links TRBV3-1 to TRBJ1-6; D is uncertain. Trimming removed 4 bases at V and 6 bases at J, with 7 bases between. Germline V gene lookup returns CDR1 LGHDT and CDR2 YNNKEL (reference sequence). The CDR3 is 13 amino acids. CDR3 sequence: CASSLSSNSPLHF. The DNA for the CDR3 is TGTGCCAGCAGCCTCTCTAGTAATTCACCCCTCCACTTT.

J is TRBJ2-7 and V is TRBV10-3; 7 bases line up with TRBD2. The CDR3 covers 14 residues. Looked up from germline, CDR1 is ENHRY and CDR2 is SYGVKD. After removal of 6 bases from V and 2 bases from J, the junction contained 7 bases not matched to a gene. CDR3 DNA sequence: TGTGCCATCAGCTCTGGGGGGGAGGCCTACGAGCAGTACTTC. Translating gives CAISSGGEAYEQYF.

This sequence joins TRBV7-6 and TRBJ2-7; D is unresolved. The CDR3 covers 13 residues. Trimming took 5 bases from V and 3 from J, leaving 11 bases between them. Germline V CDR1 and CDR2: SGHVS, FNYEAQ. The chain's CDR3 is CASSPSDGYEQYF. In DNA, the CDR3 is TGTGCCAGCAGCCCTTCCGACGGCTACGAGCAGTACTTC.

This chain links TRBV12-3 or TRBV12-4 with TRBJ2-2; the D is unclear. This CDR3 is built from 14 residues. Deletions cut 7 bases from V and 1 base from J, with 10 bases between. Written as DNA, the CDR3 is TGTGCCAGCAACCCGGAGCTGAACACCGGGGAGCTGTTTTTT. As protein: CASNPELNTGELFF.

V is TRBV5-1 and J is TRBJ2-3, with TRBD2 matching over 9 bases. From germline, CDR1 is SGHRS and CDR2 YFSETQ. The V segment lost 1 base and the J segment 4 bases; nucleotides outside the gene matches: 4. The CDR3 runs 15 residues. The CDR3 region is CASSLWASGADTQYF. In DNA form, the CDR3 reads TGCGCCAGCAGCTTGTGGGCTAGCGGGGCAGATACGCAGTATTTT.

The CDR3 spells CASRLDQGTGDYEQYF. The CDR3 nucleotides read TGTGCCAGCAGGTTGGATCAAGGGACAGGGGACTACGAGCAGTACTTC. The chain has TRBV7-6 and TRBJ2-7; TRBD1 aligns across 10 bases. CDR1 and CDR2 from the germline V gene are SGHVS and FNYEAQ. Unmatched junction bases numbered 11, after V lost 6 bases and J lost 3 bases. The CDR3 runs to 16 residues.

This clonotype was seen many times. The rearrangement joins TRBV29-1 to TRBJ2-7; D gene uncertain. The germline gives CDR1 SQVTM, CDR2 ANQGSEA. V was trimmed by 0 bases and J by 5 bases, leaving 8 bases between them. This CDR3 region has 12 residues. The CDR3 is CSVEDGRDEQYF. The CDR3 coding sequence is TGCAGCGTTGAAGACGGGCGAGACGAGCAGTACTTC.

V gene TRBV5-1 combines with J gene TRBJ2-3, with 8 bases that match TRBD2. The CDR3 length is 17 residues. Trimming at V came to 5 bases and at J to 0 bases, leaving 11 bases not matched to a gene. Germline-derived CDR1 and CDR2 are SGHRS and YFSETQ. CDR3 in amino acids: CASRSQASGYSTDTQYF. The CDR3 DNA reads TGCGCCAGCAGGTCCCAGGCTAGCGGGTACAGCACAGATACGCAGTATTTT. The full variable domain, its missing parts supplied by reference TRBV5-1 and TRBJ2-3, is KAGVTQTPRYLIKTRGQQVTLSCSPISGHRSVSWYQQTPGQGLQFLFEYFSETQRNKGNFPGRFSGRQFSNSRSEMNVSTLELGDSALYLCASRSQASGYSTDTQYFGPGTRLTVL.

This clonotype was detected only a few times. V gene TRBV6-5 combines with J gene TRBJ2-5; 8 bases are shared with TRBD1. This CDR3 has 14 residues. The germline gives CDR1 MNHEY, CDR2 SVGAGI. V lost 5 bases and J lost 7; bases outside the gene matches: 9. The CDR3 DNA reads TGTGCCAGCAGTCTAACGACAGGGGAGGTGACCCAGTACTTC. The encoded protein is CASSLTTGEVTQYF.

The J gene is TRBJ2-5, the V gene TRBV9, with 11 bases aligning to TRBD2. The germline V gene has CDR1 SGDLS and CDR2 YYNGEE. This CDR3 has 15 residues. Trimming at V came to 6 bases and at J to 4 bases, leaving 8 bases not matched to a gene. CDR3 bases: TGTGCCAGCAACAGACTAGCGGGGTCGGGAGAGACCCAGTACTTC. Amino acids: CASNRLAGSGETQYF.

The V call is TRBV4-1, the J call TRBJ2-2, with D unresolved. This CDR3 comprises 14 residues. Germline values: CDR1 MGHRA, CDR2 YSYEKL. Trimming left V 1 base short and J 5 bases short, with 8 bases between. The CDR3 DNA sequence: TGCGCCAGCAGCCAAGTAGGAAGGACCGGGGAGCTGTTTTTT. Translation gives CASSQVGRTGELFF.

There are a few counts of this clonotype. The chain employs TRBV7-9 and TRBJ2-5, with 12 bases lining up with TRBD2. Germline values: CDR1 SEHNR, CDR2 FQNEAQ (reference sequence). This CDR3 has 15 residues. V trimming: 5 bases; J trimming: 5 bases; junction bases outside the gene matches: 6. CDR3 loop: CASSTRLAGAETQYF. The DNA of the CDR3 is TGTGCCAGCAGCACGCGACTAGCGGGGGCGGAGACCCAGTACTTC.

This clonotype was counted a few times. The gene calls are TRBV7-9 and TRBJ1-6, with 7 bases aligning to TRBD1. Germline V lookup: CDR1 SEHNR, CDR2 FQNEAQ (reference sequence). V dropped 5 bases and J dropped 0; count of bases not matched to a gene: 7. This CDR3 has 17 amino acids. The CDR3 is CASSLDRPSSYNSPLHF. In DNA form, the CDR3 reads TGTGCCAGCAGCCTGGACAGGCCAAGCTCCTATAATTCACCCCTCCACTTT. Using reference TRBV7-9 and TRBJ1-6 for the parts outside the CDR3, the full variable domain is DTGVSQNPRHKITKRGQNVTFRCDPISEHNRLYWYRQTLGQGPEFLTYFQNEAQLEKSRLLSDRFSAERPKGSFSTLEIQRTEQGDSAMYLCASSLDRPSSYNSPLHFGNGTRLTVT.

The table lists this clonotype with a few counts. V and J are TRBV5-1 and TRBJ2-7; D perhaps matches TRBD1 (6 bases). V was clipped by 0 bases and J by 2 bases, with 12 bases between them. The V gene's germline CDR1 is SGHRS and CDR2 YFSETQ. The length of the CDR3 is 15 residues. This CDR3 is CASSLGRTDTYEQYF. The DNA of the CDR3 is TGCGCCAGCAGCTTGGGACGGACAGATACCTACGAGCAGTACTTC.

This clonotype was counted a few times. The rearrangement links TRBV2 to TRBJ1-1; tentatively, D is TRBD1 (5 bases). The CDR3 spans 15 residues. The germline CDR1 and CDR2 sequences are SNHLY and FYNNEI. The V and J ends lost 4 bases and 5 bases respectively, with 17 bases between them. The CDR3: CASSARGGVRTEAFF. The CDR3 bases are TGTGCCAGCAGTGCTCGTGGGGGGGTGAGGACTGAAGCTTTCTTT.

The sample holds many counts of this clonotype. V usage is TRBV29-1 and J usage is TRBJ2-5; 7 bases map to TRBD1. CDR1 is SQVTM and CDR2 is ANQGSEA in the germline V gene. CDR3 length: 14 residues. V dropped 1 base and J dropped 4; count of bases not matched to a gene: 6. The CDR3: CSVEGQGRVETQYF. The CDR3 nucleotides read TGCAGCGTTGAAGGACAGGGACGGGTAGAGACCCAGTACTTC.

This clonotype has only a few counts. The chain links TRBV20-1 to TRBJ2-3, with 11 bases aligning to TRBD2. Germline CDR1 DFQATT, CDR2 SNEGSKA (reference sequence). The CDR3 extends over 14 amino acids. The trim removed 6 bases at V and 4 bases at J, leaving 6 bases unmatched. CDR3 sequence (DNA): TGCAGTGCCATTGGGACTAGCGGCGCAGATACGCAGTATTTT. It yields the protein CSAIGTSGADTQYF.

This clonotype showed up just a few times. This chain joins TRBV20-1 and TRBJ2-7; 7 positions match TRBD2. Germline CDR1 is DFQATT and CDR2 is SNEGSKA (reference sequence). This CDR3 spans 14 amino acids. V lost 1 base to trimming and J lost 0 bases; unmatched junction nucleotides: 3. The CDR3 loop reads CSARALADSYEQYF. The CDR3 region has the DNA TGCAGTGCTAGAGCCCTAGCGGACTCCTACGAGCAGTACTTC.

This chain connects TRBV5-4 to TRBJ1-1; no clear D gene. The V end lost 9 bases, the J end lost 6 bases, and 18 bases lay between the germline ends. From germline, CDR1 is SGHNT and CDR2 YYREEE (reference sequence). CDR3 size: 13 residues. Here the CDR3 reads CATLEGRRSEAFF. CDR3 sequence (DNA): TGTGCCACCCTGGAGGGTCGGAGGTCTGAAGCTTTCTTT.

The chain is built from TRBV20-1 and TRBJ1-1, with TRBD1 matching over 9 bases. The CDR3 contains 18 residues. Trimming removed 0 bases from V and 0 bases from J; junction bases left unmatched: 11. The germline gives CDR1 DFQATT, CDR2 SNEGSKA (reference sequence). As DNA, the CDR3 is TGCAGTGCTAGAGATCTCGGACAGGGGCTAACCATGAACACTGAAGCTTTCTTT. It codes for CSARDLGQGLTMNTEAFF.